Sequencing of this T cell receptor beta chain was carried out in a study of human T cells and chemical hapten exposure. Regarding the study as a whole: There was no change with DPC sensitization in TCRs above 1 in 1000 frequency. As patch test score rose, PT1 expanded TCR counts tended to rise as well.

This clonotype showed up many times. Its cognate antigen is unknown. CDR1 KGHDR and CDR2 SFDVKD come from the germline V gene. The CDR3 totals 17 residues. The V segment lost 2 bases and the J segment 5 bases; nucleotides outside the gene matches: 6. The library gave individual cDNA molecules unique molecular identifiers. TCRdb re-derived calls from the RACE reads in MiXCR, one entry per CDR3 protein. The sample has some 170,000 distinct CDR3 sequences; approximately 20% are singletons. As to time point: patch test 1, 2 weeks after DPC sensitization. As for treatment: therapeutic diphenylcyclopropenone sensitization with weekly scalp DPC.

The input for sequencing was whole blood, taken in connection with sensitization to the hapten diphenylcyclopropenone (DPC). The clonotype was recovered from a woman between 45 and 65 years old with alopecia areata. Some clones in this sample may be carry-over from other donors' samples. This chain connects TRBV24-1 to TRBJ2-2, with 11 bases lining up with TRBD1. CDR3 loop: CATSDSMDRGRTGELFF. DNA for the CDR3: TGTGCCACCAGTGATTCCATGGACAGGGGGCGGACCGGGGAGCTGTTTTTT.